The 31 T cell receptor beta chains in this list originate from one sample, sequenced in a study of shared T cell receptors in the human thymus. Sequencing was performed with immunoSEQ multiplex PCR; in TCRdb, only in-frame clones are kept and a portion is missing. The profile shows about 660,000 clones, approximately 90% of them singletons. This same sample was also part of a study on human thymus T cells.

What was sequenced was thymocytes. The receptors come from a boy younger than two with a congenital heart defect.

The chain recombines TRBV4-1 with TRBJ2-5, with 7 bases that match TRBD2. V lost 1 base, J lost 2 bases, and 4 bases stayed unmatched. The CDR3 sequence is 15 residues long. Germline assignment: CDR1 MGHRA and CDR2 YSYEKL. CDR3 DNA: TGCGCCAGCAGCCAAGGGCCAGCGGGGCAAGAGACCCAGTACTTC. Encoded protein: CASSQGPAGQETQYF.

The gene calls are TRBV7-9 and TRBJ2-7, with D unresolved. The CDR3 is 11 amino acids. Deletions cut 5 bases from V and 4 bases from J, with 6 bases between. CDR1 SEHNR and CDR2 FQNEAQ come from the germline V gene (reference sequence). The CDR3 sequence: CASSDNYEQYF. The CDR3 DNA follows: TGTGCCAGCAGCGACAATTACGAGCAGTACTTC.

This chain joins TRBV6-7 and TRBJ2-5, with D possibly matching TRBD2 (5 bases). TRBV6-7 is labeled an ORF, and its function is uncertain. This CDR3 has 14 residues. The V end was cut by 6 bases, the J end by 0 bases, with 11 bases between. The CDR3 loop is CASRRRAHQETQYF. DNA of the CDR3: TGTGCCAGCAGAAGGCGGGCCCACCAAGAGACCCAGTACTTC.

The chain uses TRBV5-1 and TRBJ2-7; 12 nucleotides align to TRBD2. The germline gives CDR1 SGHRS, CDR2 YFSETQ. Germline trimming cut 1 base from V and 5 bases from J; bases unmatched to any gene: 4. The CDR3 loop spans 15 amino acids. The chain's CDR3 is CASSLWTSGKNEQYF. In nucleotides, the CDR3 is TGCGCCAGCAGCTTGTGGACTAGCGGGAAAAACGAGCAGTACTTC.

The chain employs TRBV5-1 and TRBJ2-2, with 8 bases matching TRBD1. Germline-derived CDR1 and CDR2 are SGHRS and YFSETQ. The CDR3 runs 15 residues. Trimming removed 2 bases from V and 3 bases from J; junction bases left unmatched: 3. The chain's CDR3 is CASSFLQGDTGELFF. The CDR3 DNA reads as TGCGCCAGCAGCTTTCTACAGGGGGACACCGGGGAGCTGTTTTTT.

CDR3 in amino acids: CASSLGDAGTGELFF. In nucleotides, the CDR3 is TGCGCCAGCAGCTTAGGAGACGCGGGCACCGGGGAGCTGTTTTTT. V gene TRBV5-1 combines with J gene TRBJ2-2, with D perhaps matching TRBD2 (5 bases). Trimming took off 2 bases at V and 4 bases at J, with 12 bases between the two ends. The CDR3 covers 15 residues. Germline CDR1 reads SGHRS; CDR2 reads YFSETQ.

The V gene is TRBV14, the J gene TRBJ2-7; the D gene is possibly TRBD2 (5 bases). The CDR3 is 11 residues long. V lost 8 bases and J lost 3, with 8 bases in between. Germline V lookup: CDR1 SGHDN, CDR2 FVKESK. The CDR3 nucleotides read TGTGCCAGCGGACGGGGCTACGAGCAGTACTTC. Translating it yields CASGRGYEQYF.

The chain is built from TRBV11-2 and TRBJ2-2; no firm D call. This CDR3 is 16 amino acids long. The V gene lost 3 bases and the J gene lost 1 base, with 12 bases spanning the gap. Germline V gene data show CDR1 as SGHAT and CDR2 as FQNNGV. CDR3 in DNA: TGTGCCAGCAGCTTTGTATGGGCGAGGAACACCGGGGAGCTGTTTTTT. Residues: CASSFVWARNTGELFF.

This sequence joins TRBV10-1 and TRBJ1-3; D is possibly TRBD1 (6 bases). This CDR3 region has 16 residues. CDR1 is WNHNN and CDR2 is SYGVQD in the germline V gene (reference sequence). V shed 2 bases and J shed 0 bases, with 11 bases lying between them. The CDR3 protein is CASSEAGAASGNTIYF. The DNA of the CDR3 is TGCGCCAGCAGTGAGGCGGGGGCTGCCTCTGGAAACACCATATATTTT.

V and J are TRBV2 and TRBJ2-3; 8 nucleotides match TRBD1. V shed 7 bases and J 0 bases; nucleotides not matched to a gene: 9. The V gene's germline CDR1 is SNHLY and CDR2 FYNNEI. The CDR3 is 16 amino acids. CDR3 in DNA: TGTGCCAGCACTTATTTGACAGGGGCTAGCACAGATACGCAGTATTTT. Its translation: CASTYLTGASTDTQYF. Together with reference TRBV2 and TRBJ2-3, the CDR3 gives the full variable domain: EPEVTQTPSHQVTQMGQEVILRCVPISNHLYFYWYRQILGQKVEFLVSFYNNEISEKSEIFDDQFSVERPDGSNFTLKIRSTKLEDSAMYFCASTYLTGASTDTQYFGPGTRLTVL.

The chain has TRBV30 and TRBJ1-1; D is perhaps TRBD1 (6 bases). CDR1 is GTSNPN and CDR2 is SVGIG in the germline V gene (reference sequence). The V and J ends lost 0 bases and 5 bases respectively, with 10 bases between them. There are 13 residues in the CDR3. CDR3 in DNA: TGTGCCTGGAGTGTGGGGGGGCGGACTGAAGCTTTCTTT. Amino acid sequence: CAWSVGGRTEAFF.

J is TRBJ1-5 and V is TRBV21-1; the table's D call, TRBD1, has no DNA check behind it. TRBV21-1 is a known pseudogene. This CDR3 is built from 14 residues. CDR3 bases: TGTGCCAGCACAGGGGGGTATGGCAATCAGCCCCAGCATTTT. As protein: CASTGGYGNQPQHF.

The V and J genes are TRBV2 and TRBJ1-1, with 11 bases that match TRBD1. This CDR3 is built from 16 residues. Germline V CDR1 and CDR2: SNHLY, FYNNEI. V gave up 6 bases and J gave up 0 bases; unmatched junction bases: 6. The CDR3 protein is CASRLGQGAMNTEAFF. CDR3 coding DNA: TGTGCCAGCAGACTCGGACAGGGGGCCATGAACACTGAAGCTTTCTTT. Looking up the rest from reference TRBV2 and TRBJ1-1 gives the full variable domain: EPEVTQTPSHQVTQMGQEVILRCVPISNHLYFYWYRQILGQKVEFLVSFYNNEISEKSEIFDDQFSVERPDGSNFTLKIRSTKLEDSAMYFCASRLGQGAMNTEAFFGQGTRLTVV.

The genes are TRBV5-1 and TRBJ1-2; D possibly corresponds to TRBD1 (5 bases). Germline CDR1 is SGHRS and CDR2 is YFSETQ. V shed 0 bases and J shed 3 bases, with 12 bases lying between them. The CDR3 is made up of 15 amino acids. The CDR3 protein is CASSLGYRGHYGYTF. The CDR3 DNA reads TGCGCCAGCAGCTTGGGGTATAGGGGCCACTATGGCTACACCTTC.

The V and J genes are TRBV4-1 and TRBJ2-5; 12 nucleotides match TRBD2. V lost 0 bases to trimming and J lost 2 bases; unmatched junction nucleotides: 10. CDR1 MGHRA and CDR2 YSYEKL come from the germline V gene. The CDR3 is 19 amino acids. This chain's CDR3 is CASSQDRRLAGVWQETQYF. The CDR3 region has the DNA TGCGCCAGCAGCCAAGATCGTAGACTAGCGGGAGTTTGGCAAGAGACCCAGTACTTC.

CDR3 residues: CASSFRGETQYF. CDR3 nucleotide sequence: TGTGCCAGCAGTTTTCGCGGGGAGACCCAGTACTTC. The V call is TRBV28, the J call TRBJ2-5, with D maybe TRBD2 (5 bases). The germline gives CDR1 MDHEN, CDR2 SYDVKM. V was shortened by 3 bases and J by 5 bases, with 7 bases between the two germline ends. The CDR3 covers 12 residues.

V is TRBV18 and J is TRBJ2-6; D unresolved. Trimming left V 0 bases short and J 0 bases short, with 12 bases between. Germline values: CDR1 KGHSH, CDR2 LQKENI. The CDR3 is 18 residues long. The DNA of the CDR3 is TGTGCCAGCTCACCACCTGGGCCCCCCCTCTCTGGGGCCAACGTCCTGACTTTC. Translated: CASSPPGPPLSGANVLTF.

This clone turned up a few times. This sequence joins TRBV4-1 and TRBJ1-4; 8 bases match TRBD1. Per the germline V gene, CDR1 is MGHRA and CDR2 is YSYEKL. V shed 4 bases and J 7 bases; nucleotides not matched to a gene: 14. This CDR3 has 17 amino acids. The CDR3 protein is CASSPNTWTGTGEKLFF. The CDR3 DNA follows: TGCGCCAGCAGCCCTAACACATGGACAGGGACGGGTGAAAAACTGTTTTTT.

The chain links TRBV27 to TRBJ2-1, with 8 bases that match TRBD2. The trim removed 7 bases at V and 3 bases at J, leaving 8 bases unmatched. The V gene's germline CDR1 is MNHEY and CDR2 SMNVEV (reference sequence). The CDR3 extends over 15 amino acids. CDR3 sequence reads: CASKARAGGYNEQFF. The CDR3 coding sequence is TGTGCCAGCAAGGCAAGGGCGGGAGGCTACAATGAGCAGTTCTTC.

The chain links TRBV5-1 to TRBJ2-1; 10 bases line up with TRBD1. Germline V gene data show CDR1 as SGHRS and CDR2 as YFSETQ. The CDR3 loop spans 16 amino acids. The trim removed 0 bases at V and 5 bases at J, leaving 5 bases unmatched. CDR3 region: CASSLVLDRGNNEQFF. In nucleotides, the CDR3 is TGCGCCAGCAGCTTGGTGTTGGACAGGGGGAACAATGAGCAGTTCTTC.

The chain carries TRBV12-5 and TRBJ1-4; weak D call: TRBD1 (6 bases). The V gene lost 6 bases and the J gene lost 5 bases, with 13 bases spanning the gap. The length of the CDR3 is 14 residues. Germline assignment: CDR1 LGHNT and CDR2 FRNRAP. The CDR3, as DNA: TGTGCTAGTGGCCGGGGGGGCCGAAATGAAAAACTGTTTTTT. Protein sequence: CASGRGGRNEKLFF.

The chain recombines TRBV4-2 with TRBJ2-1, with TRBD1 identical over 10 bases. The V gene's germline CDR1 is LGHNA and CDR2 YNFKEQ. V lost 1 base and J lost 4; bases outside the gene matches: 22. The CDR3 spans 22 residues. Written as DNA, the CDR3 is TGTGCCAGCAGCCAAGTCGGGACAGGGGCCGAGAACCGGGACCAAACTTACAATGAGCAGTTCTTC. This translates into CASSQVGTGAENRDQTYNEQFF.

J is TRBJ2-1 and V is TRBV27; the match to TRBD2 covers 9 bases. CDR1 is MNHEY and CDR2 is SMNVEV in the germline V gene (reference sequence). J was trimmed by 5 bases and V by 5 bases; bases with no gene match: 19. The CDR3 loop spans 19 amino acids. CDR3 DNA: TGTGCCAGCAGTCCTCACTTAAGTCCCCGGGCGGGAGGGAACAATGAGCAGTTCTTC. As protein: CASSPHLSPRAGGNNEQFF.

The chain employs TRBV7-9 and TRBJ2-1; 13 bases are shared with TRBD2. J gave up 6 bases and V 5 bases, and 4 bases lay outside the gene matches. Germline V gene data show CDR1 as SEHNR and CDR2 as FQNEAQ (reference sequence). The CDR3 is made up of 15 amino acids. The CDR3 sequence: CASSTSGRGPNEQFF. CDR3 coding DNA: TGTGCCAGCAGCACTAGCGGGAGGGGCCCCAATGAGCAGTTCTTC.

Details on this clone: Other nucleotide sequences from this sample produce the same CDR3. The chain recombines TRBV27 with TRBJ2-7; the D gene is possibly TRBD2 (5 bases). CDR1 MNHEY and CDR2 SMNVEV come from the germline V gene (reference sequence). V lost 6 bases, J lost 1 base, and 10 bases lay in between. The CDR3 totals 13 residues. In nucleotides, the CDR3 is TGTGCCAGCAGCCGCCGCGGGTCCTACGAGCAGTACTTC. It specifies CASSRRGSYEQYF.

Here the CDR3 reads CAWSVAGGNEKLFF. CDR3 nucleotides: TGTGCCTGGAGTGTAGCAGGGGGCAATGAAAAACTGTTTTTT. The J gene is TRBJ1-4, the V gene TRBV30; the match to TRBD1 covers 8 bases. Per the germline V gene, CDR1 is GTSNPN and CDR2 is SVGIG (reference sequence). This CDR3 region has 14 residues. The V gene end was trimmed by 0 bases and the J gene end by 5 bases; junction bases not matched to a gene: 2.

The CDR3 nucleotides are TGTGCCAGCAGCGCCCGGAGAAATGAGCAGTTCTTC. This sequence encodes CASSARRNEQFF. The chain recombines TRBV2 with TRBJ2-1; D gene unclear. The V gene's germline CDR1 is SNHLY and CDR2 FYNNEI. CDR3 length: 12 residues. Between the trimmed V and J ends, which lost 6 bases and 7 bases, there was a span of 10 bases.

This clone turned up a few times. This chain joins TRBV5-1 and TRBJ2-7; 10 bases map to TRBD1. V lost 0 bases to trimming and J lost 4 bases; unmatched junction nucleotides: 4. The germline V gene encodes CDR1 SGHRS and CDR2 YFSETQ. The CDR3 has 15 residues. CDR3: CASSLGQGAWYEQYF. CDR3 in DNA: TGCGCCAGCAGCTTGGGACAGGGGGCGTGGTACGAGCAGTACTTC.

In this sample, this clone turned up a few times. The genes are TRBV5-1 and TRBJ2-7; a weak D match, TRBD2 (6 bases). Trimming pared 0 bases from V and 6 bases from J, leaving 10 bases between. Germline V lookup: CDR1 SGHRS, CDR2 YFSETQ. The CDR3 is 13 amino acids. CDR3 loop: CASSLGGGCEQYF. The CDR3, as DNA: TGCGCCAGCAGCTTGGGTGGGGGGTGCGAGCAGTACTTC.

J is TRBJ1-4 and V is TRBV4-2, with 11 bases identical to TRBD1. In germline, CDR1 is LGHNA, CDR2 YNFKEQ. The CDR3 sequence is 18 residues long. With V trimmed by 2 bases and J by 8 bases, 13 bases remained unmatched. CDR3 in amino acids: CASSQPDRGHSGSEKLFF. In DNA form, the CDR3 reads TGTGCCAGCAGCCAACCGGACAGGGGGCATTCCGGTAGCGAAAAACTGTTTTTT.

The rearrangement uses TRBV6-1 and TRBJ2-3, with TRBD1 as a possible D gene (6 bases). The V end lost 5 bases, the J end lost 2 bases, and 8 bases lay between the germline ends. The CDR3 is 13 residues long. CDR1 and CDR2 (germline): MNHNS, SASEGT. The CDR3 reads CASSWGHTDTQYF. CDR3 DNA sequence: TGTGCCAGCAGTTGGGGGCACACAGATACGCAGTATTTT.